The text below deals with one T cell receptor beta chain. Its antigen is not identified. The sample belongs to a study of cytomegalovirus exposure and HLA in healthy donors. PCR was performed using 60 Vbeta and 13 Jbeta primers. Assay used: immunoSEQ multiplex PCR; TCRdb lists only in-frame clones, some missing. The table includes fewer than 140,000 clones, around three quarters detected once. V lost 2 bases and J lost 6; bases outside the gene matches: 4. CDR1 is SGHTS and CDR2 is YDEGEE in the germline V gene. There are 13 residues in the CDR3. Study results and limitations: The majority of TCR sequences were rare, yet some public TCRs appeared in many donors. Later analysis found that TCR beta chains associated with HLA were more clonally expanded than other, equally common chains. Only CMV serostatus was available as immune exposure information. In a later analysis, donors in an Asian-associated ancestry cluster reportedly had fewer N-insertions in productive TCRs than the cohort mean.

This clonotype was sampled from a woman aged 45-65 years in good health and CMV-seropositive. Sample: PBMCs. This chain links TRBV5-8 with TRBJ2-7; TRBD1 aligns across 8 bases. Here the CDR3 reads CASSFDRGGEQYF. The CDR3 nucleotides are TGTGCCAGCAGCTTTGACAGGGGCGGCGAGCAGTACTTC.